This record concerns one T cell receptor beta chain sequence. Its specificity is not known. This CDR3 has 17 residues. V lost 4 bases and J lost 7; bases outside the gene matches: 14. The germline V gene encodes CDR1 SGHTA and CDR2 FQGNSA. Time point denoted: blood 2 weeks post-SBRT. Treatment of the sample: 15 Gy SBRT to primary tumor, nephrectomy 4 weeks later. After SBRT, blood was collected at 2 and 4 weeks, plus baseline. This renal cell carcinoma was of the clear cell type. Sequencing was performed with immunoSEQ multiplex PCR; in TCRdb, only in-frame clones are kept and a portion is missing. The sample has tens of thousands of clones; around 80% are singletons. The data are from a study of radiation and T cells in renal cell carcinoma. Study results and caveats: No pretreatment tumor biopsies were available for baseline clonotypes. In blood, top tumor clones expanded by 2 weeks, shrinking by 4.

The chain carries TRBV7-2 and TRBJ2-1; the match to TRBD2 covers 9 bases. The sequencing here drew on blood, taken from a patient whose treatment included radiotherapy and nephrectomy. The TCR sequence derives from a man between 60 and 75 years old with renal cell carcinoma. The CDR3 protein is CASSSGLASRVRNEQFF. The CDR3, as DNA: TGTGCCAGCAGCTCCGGACTAGCGTCCCGGGTGAGGAATGAGCAGTTCTTC.